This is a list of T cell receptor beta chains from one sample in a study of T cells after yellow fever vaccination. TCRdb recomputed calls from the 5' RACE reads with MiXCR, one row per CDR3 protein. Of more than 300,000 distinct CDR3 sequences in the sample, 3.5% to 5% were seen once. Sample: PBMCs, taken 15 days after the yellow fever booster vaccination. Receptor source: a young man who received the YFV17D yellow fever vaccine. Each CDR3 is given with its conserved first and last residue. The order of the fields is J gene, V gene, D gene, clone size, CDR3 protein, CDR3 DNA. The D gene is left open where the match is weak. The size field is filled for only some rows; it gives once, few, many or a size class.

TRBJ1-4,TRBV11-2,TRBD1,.,CASSPGTGVWGLFF,TGTGCCAGCAGCCCCGGGACAGGGGTTTGGGGACTGTTTTTT
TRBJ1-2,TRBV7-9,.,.,CASSGGSGYTF,TGTGCCAGCAGCGGGGGCAGCGGCTACACCTTC
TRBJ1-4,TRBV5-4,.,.,CASSLQNEKLFF,TGTGCCAGCAGCTTGCAGAATGAAAAACTGTTTTTT
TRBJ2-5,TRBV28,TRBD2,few,CASSLSAGSQETQYF,TGTGCCAGCAGTTTATCAGCGGGGAGCCAAGAGACCCAGTACTTC
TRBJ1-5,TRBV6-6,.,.,CASSYSRVPMGQPQHF,TGTGCCAGCAGTTACTCGCGGGTCCCAATGGGTCAGCCCCAGCATTTT
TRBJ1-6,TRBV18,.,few,CASSPVGKRRNSPLHF,TGTGCCAGCTCACCTGTCGGGAAAAGGCGGAATTCACCCCTCCACTTT
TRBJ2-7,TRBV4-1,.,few,CASSQEKTRLNEQYF,TGCGCCAGCAGCCAAGAAAAGACTAGACTTAACGAGCAGTACTTC
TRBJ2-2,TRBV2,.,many,CASTYSTGELFF,TGTGCCAGCACCTACTCCACCGGGGAGCTGTTTTTT
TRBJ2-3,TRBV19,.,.,CASRKFVDRTDTQYF,TGTGCCAGTAGGAAATTCGTGGATCGCACAGATACGCAGTATTTT
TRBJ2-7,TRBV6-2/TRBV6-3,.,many,CASSNAYEQYF,TGTGCCAGCAGTAATGCCTACGAGCAGTACTTC
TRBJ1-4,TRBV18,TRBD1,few,CASSPLEGALEKLFF,TGTGCCAGCTCACCACTCGAGGGGGCGCTTGAAAAACTGTTTTTT
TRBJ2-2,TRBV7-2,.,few,CASSSLAENTGELFF,TGTGCCAGCAGCTCACTAGCTGAGAACACCGGGGAGCTGTTTTTT
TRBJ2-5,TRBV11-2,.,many,CASSVGEEVETQYF,TGTGCCAGCAGCGTCGGTGAGGAAGTGGAGACCCAGTACTTC
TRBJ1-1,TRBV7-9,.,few,CASSYWGMNTEAFF,TGTGCCAGCAGCTACTGGGGCATGAACACTGAAGCTTTCTTT
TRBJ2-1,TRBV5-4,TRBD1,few,CASSSRDSSYNEQFF,TGTGCCAGCAGTTCCCGGGACAGCTCCTACAATGAGCAGTTCTTC
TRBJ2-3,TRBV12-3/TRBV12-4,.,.,CASSRTGVPDTQYF,TGTGCCAGCAGTCGTACCGGGGTCCCAGATACGCAGTATTTT
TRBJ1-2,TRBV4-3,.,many,CASSPDINYGYTF,TGCGCCAGCAGCCCCGACATTAACTATGGCTACACCTTC
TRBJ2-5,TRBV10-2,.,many,CASRNGTPWETQYF,TGCGCCAGCAGGAACGGGACACCATGGGAGACCCAGTACTTC
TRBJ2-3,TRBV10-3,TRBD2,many,CAIKTSGGTDTQYF,TGTGCCATCAAGACTAGCGGGGGCACAGATACGCAGTATTTT
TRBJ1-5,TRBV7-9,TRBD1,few,CASSFWTGGDSNQPQHF,TGTGCCAGCAGCTTTTGGACAGGAGGGGATAGCAATCAGCCCCAGCATTTT
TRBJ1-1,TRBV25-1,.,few,CASSDEGHFFNTEAFF,TGTGCCAGCAGTGACGAAGGACATTTTTTTAACACTGAAGCTTTCTTT
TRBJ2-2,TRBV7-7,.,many,CASSFARYTGELFF,TGTGCCAGCAGCTTTGCCAGATACACCGGGGAGCTGTTTTTT
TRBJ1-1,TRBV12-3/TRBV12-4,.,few,CASSSSDKNTEAFF,TGTGCCAGCAGCTCATCGGATAAGAACACTGAAGCTTTCTTT
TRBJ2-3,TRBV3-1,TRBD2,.,CASSQDPTSLAGGADTQYF,TGTGCCAGCAGCCAAGACCCTACTTCTCTAGCGGGGGGAGCAGATACGCAGTATTTT
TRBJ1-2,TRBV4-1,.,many,CASSQGAGPWGGYTF,TGCGCCAGCAGCCAAGGGGCAGGGCCCTGGGGTGGCTACACCTTC
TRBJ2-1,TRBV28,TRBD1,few,CASSPGQGRPSYNEQFF,TGTGCCAGCAGCCCCGGACAGGGCCGTCCGAGCTACAATGAGCAGTTCTTC
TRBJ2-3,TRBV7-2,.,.,CASSLASSDTQYF,TGTGCCAGCAGCTTAGCCAGCTCTGATACGCAGTATTTT
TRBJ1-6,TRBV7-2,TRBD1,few,CASSLRTGNSPLHF,TGTGCCAGCAGCTTAAGGACAGGAAATTCACCCCTCCACTTT
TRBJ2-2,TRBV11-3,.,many,CASSPEDTGELFF,TGTGCCAGCAGCCCAGAGGACACCGGGGAGCTGTTTTTT
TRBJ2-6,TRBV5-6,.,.,CASKFYPQGAGANVLTF,TGTGCCAGCAAATTTTATCCACAGGGTGCTGGGGCCAACGTCCTGACTTTC
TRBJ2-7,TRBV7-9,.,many,CASSSLPSGVLGEQYF,TGTGCCAGCAGCTCGTTACCGTCAGGGGTCTTGGGCGAGCAGTACTTC
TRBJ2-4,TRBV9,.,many,CASSVQAGQGRINIQYF,TGTGCCAGCAGCGTACAGGCGGGGCAGGGGAGGATAAACATTCAGTACTTC
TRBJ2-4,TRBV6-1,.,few,CASSIPGSIGIQYF,TGTGCCAGCAGTATTCCGGGATCCATTGGCATTCAGTACTTC
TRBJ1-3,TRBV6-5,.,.,CASSYSAAGSGNTIYF,TGTGCCAGCAGTTACTCCGCAGCCGGCTCTGGAAACACCATATATTTT
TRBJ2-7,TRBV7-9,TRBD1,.,CASSFSTGGWQYF,TGTGCCAGCAGCTTCTCGACAGGGGGCTGGCAGTACTTC
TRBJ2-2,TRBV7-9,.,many,CASSSQGGPGELFF,TGTGCCAGCAGCTCCCAGGGCGGACCCGGGGAGCTGTTTTTT
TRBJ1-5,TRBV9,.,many,CASSRGRVGQPQHF,TGTGCCAGCAGCCGCGGTAGGGTTGGACAGCCCCAGCATTTT
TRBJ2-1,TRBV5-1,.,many,CASSFNSYNEQFF,TGCGCCAGCAGCTTCAATTCCTACAATGAGCAGTTCTTC
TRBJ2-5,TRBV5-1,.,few,CASTRDEGTQYF,TGCGCCAGCACCCGAGACGAGGGGACCCAGTACTTC
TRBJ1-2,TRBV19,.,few,CASSMPGLENYGYTF,TGTGCCAGTAGTATGCCGGGACTCGAGAACTATGGCTACACCTTC
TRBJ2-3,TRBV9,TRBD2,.,CASSVAPGAGGRTDTQYF,TGTGCCAGCAGCGTAGCGCCTGGAGCGGGGGGTCGCACAGATACGCAGTATTTT
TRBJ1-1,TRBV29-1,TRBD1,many,CSVEHGTGNILAFF,TGCAGCGTTGAGCACGGGACAGGAAACATTTTGGCTTTCTTT
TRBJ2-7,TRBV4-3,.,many,CASSQDARTFYEQYF,TGCGCCAGCAGCCAAGATGCGCGGACCTTCTACGAGCAGTACTTC
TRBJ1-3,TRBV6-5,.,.,CASSSTGGVYDTIYF,TGTGCCAGCAGTTCTACGGGAGGGGTCTACGACACCATATATTTT
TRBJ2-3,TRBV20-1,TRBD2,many,CSATAGGPGDTQYF,TGCAGTGCCACCGCGGGGGGGCCAGGAGATACGCAGTATTTT
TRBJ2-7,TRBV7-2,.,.,CASSLGSTGYEQYF,TGTGCCAGCAGCTTGGGGTCGACAGGCTACGAGCAGTACTTC
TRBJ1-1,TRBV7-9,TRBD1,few,CASSFPGQGRNTEAFF,TGTGCCAGCAGCTTTCCCGGACAGGGGAGAAACACTGAAGCTTTCTTT
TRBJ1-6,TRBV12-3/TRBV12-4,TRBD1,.,CASSPGQENSPLHF,TGTGCCAGCAGTCCGGGACAGGAAAATTCACCCCTCCACTTT
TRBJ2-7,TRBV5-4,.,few,CASSLYQGSYEQYF,TGTGCCAGCAGCTTGTATCAGGGCTCCTACGAGCAGTACTTC
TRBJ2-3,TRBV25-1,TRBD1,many,CASSDPGQGADTQYF,TGTGCCAGCAGCGACCCAGGACAGGGGGCAGATACGCAGTATTTT
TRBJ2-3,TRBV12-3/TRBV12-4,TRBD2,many,CASSGLAGTDTQYF,TGTGCCAGCAGTGGCCTAGCGGGCACAGATACGCAGTATTTT
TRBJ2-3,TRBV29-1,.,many,CSVDEGADTQYF,TGCAGCGTTGACGAGGGCGCAGATACGCAGTATTTT
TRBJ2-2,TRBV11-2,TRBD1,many,CASSSSGTGGTGELFF,TGTGCCAGCAGTTCTTCCGGGACAGGGGGCACCGGGGAGCTGTTTTTT
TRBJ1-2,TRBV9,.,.,CASSVAEGSSYGYTF,TGTGCCAGCAGCGTAGCGGAGGGTAGTTCCTATGGCTACACCTTC
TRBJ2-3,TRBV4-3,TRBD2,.,CASSQESAGGKDTQYF,TGCGCCAGCAGCCAAGAGTCGGCGGGGGGGAAAGATACGCAGTATTTT